This TCR beta chain emerged from a study of CD8+CD57+ T cells in acquired aplastic anemia. Genomic DNA served as template for TCR beta VDJ and CDR3 profiling. MiXCR, applied by TCRdb to the reads, yields one record per CDR3 protein. The sample shows more than 150,000 distinct CDR3 sequences, almost 50% of them seen only once. The CDR3 runs to 15 residues. CDR1 and CDR2 from the germline V gene are MNHNS and SASEGT. V was cut by 4 bases and J by 5 bases, with 15 bases left in between. Sequencing was done on patients that had shown CD8+CD57+ cell expansion by flow cytometry. The sample taken for sequencing was sorted CD4+, CD8+, or CD8+CD57+ T cells (not recorded which) from PBMCs. V usage is TRBV6-1 and J usage is TRBJ2-1; a weak D match, TRBD1 (6 bases). The TCR originated in a human donor with aplastic anemia. The CDR3: CASSVGQATNNEQFF. The CDR3 region has the DNA TGTGCCAGCAGTGTGGGACAAGCAACAAACAATGAGCAGTTCTTC.